This T cell receptor beta chain was sequenced during a study of post-analysis software for immune sequencing data. Looking at the study overall: Disease trajectories encompassed relapsing-remitting, secondary progressive and progressive-relapsing multiple sclerosis. General observations from the study: In patients, a few TRBV segments were more frequent than in controls, with TRBV5-6, TRBV5-1 and TRBV20-1 among them.

CDR3 length equals 15 residues. Trimming removed 6 bases from V and 3 bases from J, with 17 bases in between. Germline loops: CDR1 LNHNV, CDR2 YYDKDF (reference sequence). Unique molecular identifiers featured in each of the TCR beta cDNA libraries. Each sample of roughly 0.9 to 11 million input T cells yielded around 500,000 cDNA molecules, so each molecule approximated one T cell. TCRdb used MiXCR to reprocess the PCR reads, holding one entry per CDR3 protein. There are about 540,000 distinct CDR3 sequences in the sample; under 40% occur only once, and about 6% lies in the top ten. About this clonotype itself: As yet, its antigen is unknown.

This clonotype originated in a girl under 18 with multiple sclerosis. Material: blood. The chain joins TRBV15 to TRBJ2-5; maybe TRBD1 (5 bases). CDR3 protein: CATSLGLRAEETQYF. CDR3 bases: TGTGCCACCAGTTTGGGCCTCAGGGCAGAAGAGACCCAGTACTTC. The whole variable domain, remainder taken from reference TRBV15 and TRBJ2-5, is DAMVIQNPRYQVTQFGKPVTLSCSQTLNHNVMYWYQQKSSQAPKLLFHYYDKDFNNEADTPDNFQSRRPNTSFCFLDIRSPGLGDTAMYLCATSLGLRAEETQYFGPGTRLLVL.